This TCR beta chain was recorded in a study of cytomegalovirus exposure and HLA in healthy donors. V lost 3 bases to trimming and J lost 3 bases; unmatched junction nucleotides: 1. Germline V gene lookup returns CDR1 SGHRS and CDR2 YFSETQ. This CDR3 has 13 residues. Some clones are missing from TCRdb's copy, which holds only in-frame ones; the method was immunoSEQ multiplex PCR. The repertoire holds about 220,000 clones, with about 90% as singletons. V usage is TRBV5-1 and J usage is TRBJ2-3; TRBD1 agrees at 7 bases. The sequenced sample consisted of PBMCs. This clonotype originated in a woman aged 18 to 35 in good health and CMV-seronegative. CDR3 DNA: TGCGCCAGCAGCTGGGACAGAACAGATACGCAGTATTTT. It translates to CASSWDRTDTQYF.